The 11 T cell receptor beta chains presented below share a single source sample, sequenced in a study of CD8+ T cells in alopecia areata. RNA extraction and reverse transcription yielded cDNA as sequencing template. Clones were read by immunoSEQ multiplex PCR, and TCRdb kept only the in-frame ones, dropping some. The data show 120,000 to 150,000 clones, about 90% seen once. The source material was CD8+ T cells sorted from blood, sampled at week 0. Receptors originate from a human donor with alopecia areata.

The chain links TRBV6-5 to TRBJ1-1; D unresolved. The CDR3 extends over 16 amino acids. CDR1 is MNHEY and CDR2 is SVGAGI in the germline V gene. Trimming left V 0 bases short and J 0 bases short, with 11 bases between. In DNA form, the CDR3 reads TGTGCCAGCAGTTACTCGGCGCAGGTGATGAACACTGAAGCTTTCTTT. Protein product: CASSYSAQVMNTEAFF.

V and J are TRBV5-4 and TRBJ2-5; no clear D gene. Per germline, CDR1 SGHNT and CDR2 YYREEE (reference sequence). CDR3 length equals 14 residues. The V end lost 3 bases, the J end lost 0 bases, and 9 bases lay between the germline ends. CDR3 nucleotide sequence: TGTGCCAGCAGCTCTCCCGCGGACCAAGAGACCCAGTACTTC. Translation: CASSSPADQETQYF.

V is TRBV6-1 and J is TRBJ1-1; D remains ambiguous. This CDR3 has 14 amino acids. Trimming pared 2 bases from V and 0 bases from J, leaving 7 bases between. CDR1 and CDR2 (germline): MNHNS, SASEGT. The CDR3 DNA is TGTGCCAGCAGTGAATACATAATGAACACTGAAGCTTTCTTT. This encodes CASSEYIMNTEAFF.

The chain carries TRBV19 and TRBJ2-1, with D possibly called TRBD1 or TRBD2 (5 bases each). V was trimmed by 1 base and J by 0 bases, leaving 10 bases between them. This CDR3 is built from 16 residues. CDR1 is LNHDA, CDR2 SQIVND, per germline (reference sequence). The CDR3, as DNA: TGTGCCAGTAGTATAGGGGGGTATAGCTCCTACAATGAGCAGTTCTTC. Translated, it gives CASSIGGYSSYNEQFF.

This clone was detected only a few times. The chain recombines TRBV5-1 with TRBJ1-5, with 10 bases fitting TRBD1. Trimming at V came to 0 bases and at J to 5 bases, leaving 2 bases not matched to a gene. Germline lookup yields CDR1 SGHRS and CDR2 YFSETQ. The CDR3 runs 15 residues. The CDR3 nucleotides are TGCGCCAGCAGCTTGGGACAGGGGGCCGATCAGCCCCAGCATTTT. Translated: CASSLGQGADQPQHF.

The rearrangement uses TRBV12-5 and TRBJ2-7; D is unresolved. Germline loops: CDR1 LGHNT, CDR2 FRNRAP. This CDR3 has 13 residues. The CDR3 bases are TGTGTTCCCAAGGGATCGAATTGGTACGAGCAGTACTTC. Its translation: CVPKGSNWYEQYF.

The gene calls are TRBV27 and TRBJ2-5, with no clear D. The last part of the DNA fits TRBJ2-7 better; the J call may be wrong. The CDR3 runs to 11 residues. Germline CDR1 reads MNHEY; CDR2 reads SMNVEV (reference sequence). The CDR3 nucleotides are TGTGCCAGCAGTTCAAACTACGAGCAGTACTTC. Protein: CASSSNYEQYF.

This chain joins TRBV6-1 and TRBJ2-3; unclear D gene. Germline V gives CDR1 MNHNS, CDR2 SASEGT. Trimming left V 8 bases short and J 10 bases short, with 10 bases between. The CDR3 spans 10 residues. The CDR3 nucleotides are TGTGCCAGCTCCCCCTCTGCGCAGTATTTT. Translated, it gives CASSPSAQYF.

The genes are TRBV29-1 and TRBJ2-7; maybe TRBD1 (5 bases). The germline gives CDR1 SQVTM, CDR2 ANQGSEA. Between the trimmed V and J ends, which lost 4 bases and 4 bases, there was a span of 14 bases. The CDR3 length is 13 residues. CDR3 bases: TGCAGCGTTGTTTGGCCAGGGTCTTACGAGCAGTACTTC. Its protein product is CSVVWPGSYEQYF.

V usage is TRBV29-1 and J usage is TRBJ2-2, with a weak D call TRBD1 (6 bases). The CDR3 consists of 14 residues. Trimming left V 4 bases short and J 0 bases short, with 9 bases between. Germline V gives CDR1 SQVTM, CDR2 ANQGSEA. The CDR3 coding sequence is TGCAGCGTTGTAGACAGGACGAACACCGGGGAGCTGTTTTTT. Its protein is CSVVDRTNTGELFF.

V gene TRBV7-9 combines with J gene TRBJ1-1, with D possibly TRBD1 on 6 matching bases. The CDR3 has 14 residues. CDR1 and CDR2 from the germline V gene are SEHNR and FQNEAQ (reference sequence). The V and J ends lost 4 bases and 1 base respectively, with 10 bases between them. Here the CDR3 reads CASSSPQGNTEAFF. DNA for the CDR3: TGTGCCAGCAGCTCGCCACAGGGGAACACTGAAGCTTTCTTT.